These 8 T cell receptor beta chains came from one sample sequenced in a study of sequential checkpoint blockade in melanoma. Clones were sequenced by immunoSEQ multiplex PCR, and TCRdb holds only the in-frame ones, with some missing. In the table there are about 37,000 clones, roughly 32% of which are singletons. Stated treatment: randomized to nivolumab then ipilimumab (arm A) or the reverse (arm B). The sequenced sample was tumor tissue (inferred from file names), obtained from a patient given nivolumab and ipilimumab in sequence. The receptors originated from a human donor with melanoma.

The chain uses TRBV2 and TRBJ2-7, with D uncertain. The CDR3 loop spans 12 amino acids. From germline, CDR1 is SNHLY and CDR2 FYNNEI. Deletions cut 7 bases from V and 2 bases from J, with 9 bases between. In nucleotides, the CDR3 is TGTGCCAGCAAACGGCAGGCCTACGAGCAGTACTTC. Amino acid sequence: CASKRQAYEQYF.

This clone was observed many times. The chain carries TRBV11-3 and TRBJ2-1; TRBD1 matches 7 bases. V lost 5 bases to trimming and J lost 2 bases; unmatched junction nucleotides: 3. Germline values: CDR1 SGHNT, CDR2 YENEEA. The CDR3 spans 14 residues. CDR3 region: CASSGQGAYNEQFF. CDR3 coding DNA: TGTGCCAGCAGCGGTCAGGGGGCCTACAATGAGCAGTTCTTC.

The rearrangement joins TRBV11-3 to TRBJ2-1; 12 bases fit TRBD2. The CDR3 totals 16 residues. In germline, CDR1 is SGHNT, CDR2 YENEEA. J lost 5 bases, V lost 4 bases, and 6 bases had no gene match. The CDR3 DNA reads as TGTGCCAGCAGCTCCACTAGCGGGAGGATCCACAATGAGCAGTTCTTC. This encodes CASSSTSGRIHNEQFF.

The J gene is TRBJ2-5, the V gene TRBV7-8; no reliable D call. This CDR3 region has 13 residues. CDR1 and CDR2 from the germline V gene are SGHVS and FQNEAQ. Trimming pared 2 bases from V and 5 bases from J, leaving 9 bases between. The CDR3 reads CASSLRLGETQYF. CDR3 sequence (DNA): TGTGCCAGCAGCTTAAGGCTCGGGGAGACCCAGTACTTC.

This clone was detected only once. The chain uses TRBV28 and TRBJ2-7, with D unclear. The CDR3 sequence is 15 residues long. Trimming removed 8 bases at V and 0 bases at J, with 17 bases between. In germline, CDR1 is MDHEN, CDR2 SYDVKM. Here the CDR3 DNA reads TGTGCCAGCTATTCCCCCCAGTACAGCTCCTACGAGCAGTACTTC. It encodes CASYSPQYSSYEQYF.

This clone was detected only a few times. This chain uses TRBV7-1 with TRBJ1-5; D is unresolved. TRBV7-1 has ORF status, its function being uncertain. V gave up 5 bases and J gave up 5 bases, with 10 bases separating them. This CDR3 is built from 13 residues. CDR3 sequence (DNA): TGTGCCAGCAGCCCCAACGGAGATCAGCCCCAGCATTTT. This translates into CASSPNGDQPQHF.

The chain employs TRBV30 and TRBJ1-4; 8 positions agree with TRBD1. Germline trimming cut 1 base from V and 0 bases from J; bases unmatched to any gene: 10. Germline values: CDR1 GTSNPN, CDR2 SVGIG (reference sequence). The CDR3 has 18 amino acids. CDR3 coding DNA: TGTGCCTGGAGTGCACCACTACAGGGGGGAGCAACTAATGAAAAACTGTTTTTT. As protein: CAWSAPLQGGATNEKLFF.

This clone appeared a few times. J is TRBJ2-3 and V is TRBV9; D might be TRBD1 (6 bases). Germline loops: CDR1 SGDLS, CDR2 YYNGEE. V gave up 1 base and J gave up 4 bases, with 22 bases separating them. CDR3 size: 18 residues. CDR3 loop: CASSVTLPGRGVADTQYF. The CDR3 DNA is TGTGCCAGCAGCGTAACTCTGCCGGGCAGGGGAGTCGCAGATACGCAGTATTTT.